The clone carrying this T cell receptor beta chain was detected only a few times. The CDR3 is made up of 13 amino acids. The germline CDR1 and CDR2 sequences are SNHLY and FYNNEI. Trimming removed 11 bases at V and 4 bases at J, with 18 bases between. The data are from a study of Tregs in tolerant kidney transplant recipients. Here immunoSEQ multiplex PCR was the method, and the copy in TCRdb shows in-frame clones only, minus some. The sample includes 100,000 to 130,000 clones, roughly 89% of them seen just once. This clonotype was sampled from a human donor who received a combined kidney and bone marrow transplant. The source material was CD4+ T cells from blood, sampled before the transplant. V is TRBV2 and J is TRBJ2-7; TRBD1 is a possible D gene (7 bases). The CDR3 loop is CAGGQDRAYEQYF. The CDR3 coding sequence is TGTGCCGGAGGGCAAGACAGGGCGTACGAGCAGTACTTC.